The source of this T cell receptor (beta chain) is a study of T cells in Graves' hyperthyroidism and ophthalmopathy. Study-level information: Peripheral blood samples were taken at initial diagnosis, prior to any treatment.

TCR beta CDR3 regions were amplified from RNA transcripts. The HTBI set primed first-round TCR CDR3 RT-PCR. A single record per CDR3 protein comes from TCRdb applying MiXCR to the multiplex PCR reads. The sample shows 400,000 to 500,000 distinct CDR3 sequences, over 13% of them seen only once. The CDR3 consists of 19 residues. CDR1 SGHAT and CDR2 FQNNGV come from the germline V gene. Trimming removed 6 bases from V and 5 bases from J, with 28 bases in between. Uncontrolled infection, other autoimmune disease, pregnancy or lactation excluded patients. The genes are TRBV11-2 and TRBJ2-2, with D possibly being TRBD2 (6 bases). The material sequenced was blood. The TCR originated in a woman aged 18-35 years with Graves' hyperthyroidism. The CDR3 DNA follows: TGTGCCAGCAGTCCGGACCCTCCCACGGAGGGCCGGGGTACCGGGGAGCTGTTTTTT. It is translated as CASSPDPPTEGRGTGELFF.